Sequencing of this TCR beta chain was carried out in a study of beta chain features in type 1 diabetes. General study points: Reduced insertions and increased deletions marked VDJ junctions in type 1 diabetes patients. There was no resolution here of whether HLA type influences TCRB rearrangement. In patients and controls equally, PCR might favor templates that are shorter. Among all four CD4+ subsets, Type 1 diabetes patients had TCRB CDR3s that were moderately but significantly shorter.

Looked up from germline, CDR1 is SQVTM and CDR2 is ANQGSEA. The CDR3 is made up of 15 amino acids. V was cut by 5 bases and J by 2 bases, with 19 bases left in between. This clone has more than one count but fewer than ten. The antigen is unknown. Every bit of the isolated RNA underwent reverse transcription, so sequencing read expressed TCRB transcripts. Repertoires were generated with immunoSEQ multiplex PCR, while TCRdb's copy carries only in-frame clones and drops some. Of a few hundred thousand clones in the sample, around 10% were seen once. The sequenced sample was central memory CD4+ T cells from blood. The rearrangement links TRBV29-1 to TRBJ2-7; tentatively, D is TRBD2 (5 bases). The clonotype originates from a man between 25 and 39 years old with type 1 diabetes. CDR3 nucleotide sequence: TGCAGCGTTACGGTGGCCGGGGATAATACCTACGAGCAGTACTTC. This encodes CSVTVAGDNTYEQYF.